The clone carrying this T cell receptor beta chain was counted only a few times. Its antigen is as yet unknown. A multiplex PCR was run with 60 Vbeta primers and 13 Jbeta primers. The method was immunoSEQ multiplex PCR; TCRdb's version includes in-frame clones alone and lacks a portion of them. The sample lists 110,000 to 150,000 clones; approximately 74% were seen once. The data were obtained in a study of cytomegalovirus exposure and HLA in healthy donors. Study results and caveats: Rare TCR sequences dominated, though some public TCRs recurred in many donors.

V was pared by 3 bases and J by 2 bases, with 3 bases between. This CDR3 is 12 amino acids long. Germline V CDR1 and CDR2: SGHTA, FQGNSA. Sequencing input: PBMCs. The chain has TRBV7-2 and TRBJ2-3; D is unclear. This TCR was recovered from a man aged 18 to 30 in good health and CMV-seropositive. The CDR3: CASSFNTDTQYF. For the CDR3, the DNA is TGTGCCAGCAGCTTTAACACAGATACGCAGTATTTT.